The 5 T cell receptor beta chains reported below all come from one sample, sequenced in a study of OX40 agonist ivuxolimab in advanced cancers. Measured with immunoSEQ multiplex PCR; TCRdb has only the in-frame clones, and not every one. This table has about 77,000 clones, under 90% appearing once. The specimen was CD4+ or CD8+ T cells sorted from blood, collected in a trial of the OX40 agonist ivuxolimab. The receptors stem from an adult with an advanced solid tumor such as melanoma, head and neck, liver or kidney cancer.

The gene calls are TRBV7-9 and TRBJ1-2; weak D call: TRBD1 (6 bases). This CDR3 spans 13 amino acids. V was trimmed by 5 bases and J by 4 bases, leaving 11 bases between them. Germline V gives CDR1 SEHNR, CDR2 FQNEAQ (reference sequence). This CDR3 is CASSPGQIYGYTF. CDR3 in DNA: TGTGCCAGCAGCCCGGGACAAATCTATGGCTACACCTTC.

This chain uses TRBV2 with TRBJ2-7; TRBD2 matches at 7 bases. The CDR3 is 17 amino acids. Germline CDR1 and CDR2: SNHLY and FYNNEI. Germline trimming cut 3 bases from V and 0 bases from J; bases unmatched to any gene: 11. The CDR3 is CASSERFAGESSYEQYF. The CDR3 bases are TGTGCCAGCAGTGAGAGGTTTGCGGGGGAAAGCTCCTACGAGCAGTACTTC.

The genes are TRBV5-1 and TRBJ2-7, with 10 bases lining up with TRBD1. Germline CDR1 and CDR2: SGHRS and YFSETQ. The CDR3 has 14 residues. The V gene end was trimmed by 3 bases and the J gene end by 2 bases; junction bases not matched to a gene: 2. The CDR3 here is CASSSGTGAYEQYF. The DNA for the CDR3 is TGCGCCAGCAGCTCCGGGACAGGGGCCTACGAGCAGTACTTC.

The chain uses TRBV7-2 and TRBJ2-1; D is unresolved. Germline V CDR1 and CDR2: SGHTA, FQGNSA. Trimming took off 4 bases at V and 5 bases at J, with 9 bases between the two ends. The CDR3 runs 13 residues. As DNA, the CDR3 is TGTGCCAGCAGCTCGGTCGGCAACAATGAGCAGTTCTTC. It is translated as CASSSVGNNEQFF.

The CDR3 loop is CASTLPGYGYTF. CDR3 sequence (DNA): TGTGCCAGCACCCTGCCAGGGTATGGCTACACCTTC. The chain couples TRBV28 to TRBJ1-2; TRBD1 is a possible D gene (5 bases). V lost 7 bases to trimming and J lost 5 bases, with 11 bases between them. The CDR3 is 12 residues long. From germline, CDR1 is MDHEN and CDR2 SYDVKM.